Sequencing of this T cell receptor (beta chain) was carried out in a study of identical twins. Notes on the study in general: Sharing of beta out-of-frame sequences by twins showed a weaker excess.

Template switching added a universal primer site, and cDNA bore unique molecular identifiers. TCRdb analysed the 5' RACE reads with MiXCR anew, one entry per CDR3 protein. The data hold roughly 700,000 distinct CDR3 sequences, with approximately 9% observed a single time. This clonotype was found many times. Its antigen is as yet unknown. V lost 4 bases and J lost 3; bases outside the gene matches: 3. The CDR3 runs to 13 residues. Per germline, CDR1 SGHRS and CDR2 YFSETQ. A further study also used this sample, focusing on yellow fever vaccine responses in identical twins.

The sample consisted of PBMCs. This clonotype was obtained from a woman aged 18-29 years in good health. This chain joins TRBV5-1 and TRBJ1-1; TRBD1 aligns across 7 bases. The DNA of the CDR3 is TGCGCCAGCAGCCCGGGACAGTACACTGAAGCTTTCTTT. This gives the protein CASSPGQYTEAFF.